The T cell receptor beta chain under discussion was sequenced for a study of cytomegalovirus exposure and HLA in healthy donors. PCR primers comprised 60 Vbeta and 13 Jbeta primers. Method: immunoSEQ multiplex PCR; TCRdb's copy keeps in-frame clones and lacks some. The table lists about 77,000 clones, more than 60% of them singletons. The V gene end was trimmed by 3 bases and the J gene end by 4 bases; junction bases not matched to a gene: 10. The CDR3 is 16 amino acids. Germline CDR1 is KGHSH and CDR2 is LQKENI. This sequence joins TRBV18 and TRBJ1-2, with 8 bases that match TRBD1. The sequenced sample consisted of PBMCs. The TCR was taken from a man aged 40-55 years in good health and CMV-seronegative. The chain's CDR3 is CASSPTGGQGAYGYTF. Written as DNA, the CDR3 is TGTGCCAGCTCACCCACGGGAGGCCAGGGGGCCTATGGCTACACCTTC. Supplemented by reference TRBV18 and TRBJ1-2, the full variable domain reads NAGVMQNPRHLVRRRGQEARLRCSPMKGHSHVYWYRQLPEEGLKFMVYLQKENIIDESGMPKERFSAEFPKEGPSILRIQQVVRGDSAAYFCASSPTGGQGAYGYTFGSGTRLTVV.